The source of this TCR beta chain is a study of neurological immune-mediated disorders. This clonotype was seen repeatedly, ten times or more. One entry per CDR3 protein results from TCRdb running MiXCR on the 5' RACE reads. This table holds tens of thousands of distinct CDR3 sequences, 9.5% to 12% found once. V was trimmed by 3 bases and J by 14 bases, leaving 21 bases between them. The CDR3 length is 15 residues. Looked up from germline, CDR1 is SGHRS and CDR2 is YFSETQ. Sample: PBMCs. The chain carries TRBV5-1 and TRBJ1-6; weak D call: TRBD1 (6 bases). The receptor's source is a man aged 55 to 70 in good health. The CDR3 region is CASSSRRGADMTLHF. The DNA of the CDR3 is TGCGCCAGCAGCTCCCGCAGGGGCGCAGATATGACCCTCCACTTT.